These 5 T cell receptor beta chains came from one sample sequenced in a study of cytotoxic CD8 clonotypes in ibrutinib-treated CLL. The table came from immunoSEQ multiplex PCR; TCRdb's copy has only in-frame clones and leaves some out. The table includes some 150,000 clones, 80% detected once. Sequenced material: PBMCs, taken after 36 months of ibrutinib treatment. The receptor source for this set is a human donor with chronic lymphocytic leukemia.

The rearrangement uses TRBV30 and TRBJ2-3; D gene unclear. Deletions cut 4 bases from V and 1 base from J, with 9 bases between. Per germline, CDR1 GTSNPN and CDR2 SVGIG (reference sequence). The CDR3 is made up of 13 amino acids. CDR3: CAWMGPGTDTQYF. The CDR3, as DNA: TGTGCCTGGATGGGTCCGGGCACAGATACGCAGTATTTT.

The chain recombines TRBV5-1 with TRBJ2-7; 7 nucleotides match TRBD1. Trimming cost V 6 bases and J 7 bases; bases outside gene matches: 10. Germline-derived CDR1 and CDR2 are SGHRS and YFSETQ. CDR3 length: 13 amino acids. The CDR3 bases are TGCGCCAGCACAAGACAGGGACGAAGGGAGCAGTACTTC. It is translated as CASTRQGRREQYF. Supplemented by reference TRBV5-1 and TRBJ2-7, the full variable domain reads KAGVTQTPRYLIKTRGQQVTLSCSPISGHRSVSWYQQTPGQGLQFLFEYFSETQRNKGNFPGRFSGRQFSNSRSEMNVSTLELGDSALYLCASTRQGRREQYFGPGTRLTVT.

The chain combines TRBV19 with TRBJ2-3, with 9 bases that match TRBD2. Germline values: CDR1 LNHDA, CDR2 SQIVND (reference sequence). The CDR3 length is 17 residues. The J segment lost 5 bases and the V segment lost 3 bases, leaving 12 bases of the junction unmatched. CDR3 nucleotide sequence: TGTGCCAGTAGTATCTGGCTAGCGGGGCCAAGAGGAGATACGCAGTATTTT. This gives the protein CASSIWLAGPRGDTQYF.

The chain uses TRBV6-1 and TRBJ2-7; 11 bases agree with TRBD2. CDR1 is MNHNS and CDR2 is SASEGT in the germline V gene. The CDR3 length is 19 residues. V lost 1 base and J lost 3; bases outside the gene matches: 14. The CDR3 here is CASSEVPPRLAGKIYEQYF. The CDR3, as DNA: TGTGCCAGCAGTGAAGTCCCTCCCCGACTAGCGGGGAAGATCTACGAGCAGTACTTC.

This sequence joins TRBV18 and TRBJ2-2, with a tentative D call TRBD2 (5 bases). This CDR3 is 15 amino acids long. With 0 bases removed from V and 4 bases from J, the gap between germline ends came to 9 bases. CDR1 is KGHSH and CDR2 is LQKENI in the germline V gene. In DNA, the CDR3 is TGTGCCAGCTCACCACCCCGGGGTGGCACCGGGGAGCTGTTTTTT. Protein sequence: CASSPPRGGTGELFF.